This T cell receptor (beta chain) was sequenced for a study of early T cells in non-severe SARS-CoV-2 infection. The library protocol tagged individual cDNA molecules with unique molecular identifiers. Each CDR3 protein is one row after TCRdb ran MiXCR on the 5' RACE reads. The sample records around 45,000 distinct CDR3 sequences, nearly 7.5% being singletons. This clonotype was counted at least ten times. This sequence was found in an adult who was a healthcare worker with PCR-confirmed SARS-CoV-2 infection or an uninfected control (not recorded which). The sample taken for sequencing was whole blood.

CDR3 sequence reads: CASSQDLRAGDEQFF. Here the CDR3 DNA reads TGTGCCAGCAGCCAAGATCTCCGGGCGGGGGATGAGCAGTTCTTC. The rearrangement uses TRBV4-2 and TRBJ2-1; 7 bases map to TRBD2. This CDR3 comprises 15 residues. CDR1 and CDR2 (germline): LGHNA, YNFKEQ. The V and J ends lost 0 bases and 8 bases, in that order; junction bases with no gene match: 7.